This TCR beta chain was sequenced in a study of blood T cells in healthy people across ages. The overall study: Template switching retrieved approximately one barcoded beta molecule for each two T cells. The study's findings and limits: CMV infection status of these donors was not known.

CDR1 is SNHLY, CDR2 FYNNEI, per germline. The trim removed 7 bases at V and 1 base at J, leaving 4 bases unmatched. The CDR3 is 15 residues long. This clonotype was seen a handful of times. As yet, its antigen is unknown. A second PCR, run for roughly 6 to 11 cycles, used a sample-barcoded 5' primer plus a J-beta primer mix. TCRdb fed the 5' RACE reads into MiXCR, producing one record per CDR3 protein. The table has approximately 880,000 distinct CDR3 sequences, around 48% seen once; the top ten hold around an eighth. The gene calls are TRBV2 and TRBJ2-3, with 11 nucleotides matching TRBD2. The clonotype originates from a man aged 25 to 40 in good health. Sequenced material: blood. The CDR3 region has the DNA TGTGCCAGCACGGGACTAGCGGTGCGCACAGATACGCAGTATTTT. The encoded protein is CASTGLAVRTDTQYF.